This T cell receptor beta chain comes out of a study of blood T cell repertoires in COVID-19. Turning to the study itself: Sources were T cells, B-cell-depleted T cells, or PBMCs; the material itself was cDNA or gDNA.

The repertoire was sequenced with immunoSEQ multiplex PCR; TCRdb's copy has only in-frame clones and lacks some. The sample gives approximately 190,000 clones, about 85% of which show up once; 20% to 25% is in the top ten. The sample taken for sequencing was PBMCs or T cells enriched from blood (not recorded which). The source is a woman aged 40 to 50 in a cohort exposed to, infected with or recovered from COVID-19 (not recorded which).

DNA for the CDR3: TGTGCCAGTAGTATGGACAGTAACACTGAAGCTTTCTTT. Protein sequence: CASSMDSNTEAFF. This chain links TRBV19 with TRBJ1-1, with D possibly being TRBD1 (6 bases). The CDR3 consists of 13 residues. CDR1 is LNHDA and CDR2 is SQIVND in the germline V gene (reference sequence). Trimming removed 3 bases at V and 2 bases at J, with 7 bases between.